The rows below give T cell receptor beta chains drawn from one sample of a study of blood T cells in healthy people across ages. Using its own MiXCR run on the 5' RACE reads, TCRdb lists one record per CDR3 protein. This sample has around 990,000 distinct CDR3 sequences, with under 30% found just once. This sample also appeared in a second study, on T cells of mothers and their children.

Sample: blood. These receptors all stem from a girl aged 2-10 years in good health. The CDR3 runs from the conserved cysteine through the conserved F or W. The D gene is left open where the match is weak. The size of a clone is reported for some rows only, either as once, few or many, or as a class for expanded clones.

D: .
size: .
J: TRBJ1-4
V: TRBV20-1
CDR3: CSAREGNRGRTNEKLFF
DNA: TGCAGTGCTAGAGAGGGGAATCGGGGCAGGACTAATGAAAAACTGTTTTTT

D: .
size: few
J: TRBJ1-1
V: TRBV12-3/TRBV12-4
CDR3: CASTLRGNTEAFF
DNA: TGTGCCAGCACTCTTCGGGGTAACACTGAAGCTTTCTTT

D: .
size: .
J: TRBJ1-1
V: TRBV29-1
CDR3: CSVEGSGRAEAFF
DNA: TGCAGCGTTGAGGGGTCAGGGAGGGCTGAAGCTTTCTTT

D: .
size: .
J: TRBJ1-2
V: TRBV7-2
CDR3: CASSLAQGNYGYTF
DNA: TGTGCCAGCAGCTTAGCGCAGGGTAACTATGGCTACACCTTC

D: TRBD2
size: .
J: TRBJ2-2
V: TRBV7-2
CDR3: CASSPAGLAGGFTGELFF
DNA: TGTGCCAGCAGCCCTGCGGGACTAGCGGGGGGGTTCACCGGGGAGCTGTTTTTT

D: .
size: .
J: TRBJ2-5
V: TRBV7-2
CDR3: CASSFPSRGEETQYF
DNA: TGTGCCAGCAGCTTTCCTAGCAGGGGAGAAGAGACCCAGTACTTC

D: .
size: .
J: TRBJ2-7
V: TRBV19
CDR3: CASSILLSYEQYF
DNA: TGTGCCAGTAGTATCCTTCTATCCTACGAGCAGTACTTC

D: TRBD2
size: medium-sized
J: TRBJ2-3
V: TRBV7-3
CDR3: CASSSTSGRWDTQYF
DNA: TGTGCCAGCAGCTCAACTAGCGGGAGATGGGATACGCAGTATTTT

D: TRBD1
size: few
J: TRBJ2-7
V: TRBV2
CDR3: CAGKTGTYEQYF
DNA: TGTGCCGGCAAGACAGGGACCTACGAGCAGTACTTC

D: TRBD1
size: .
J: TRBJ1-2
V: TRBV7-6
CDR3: CASSHGTGRGYTF
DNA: TGTGCCAGCAGCCACGGGACAGGGAGGGGCTACACCTTC

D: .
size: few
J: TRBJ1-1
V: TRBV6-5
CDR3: CASSYKGVGVTEAFF
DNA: TGTGCCAGCAGTTACAAGGGGGTTGGGGTCACTGAAGCTTTCTTT

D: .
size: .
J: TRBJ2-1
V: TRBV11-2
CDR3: CASSSERSSGVKMGEQFF
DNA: TGTGCCAGCAGTTCCGAGAGGTCCAGCGGCGTTAAAATGGGGGAGCAGTTCTTC

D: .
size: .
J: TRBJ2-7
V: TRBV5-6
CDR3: CASTLRQFPLEQYF
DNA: TGTGCCAGCACCTTGAGACAGTTTCCTCTCGAGCAGTACTTC

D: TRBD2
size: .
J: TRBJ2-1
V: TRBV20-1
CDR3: CGARVSGRSYNEQFF
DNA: TGCGGTGCTAGAGTTAGCGGGAGATCCTACAATGAGCAGTTCTTC

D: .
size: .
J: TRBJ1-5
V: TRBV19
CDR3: CASSIAGLAQPQHF
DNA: TGTGCCAGTAGTATTGCAGGGCTCGCTCAGCCCCAGCATTTT

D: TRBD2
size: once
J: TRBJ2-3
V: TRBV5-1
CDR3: CASSPKGLAGARIMDTQYF
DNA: TGCGCCAGCAGCCCAAAGGGACTAGCGGGAGCAAGGATAATGGATACGCAGTATTTT

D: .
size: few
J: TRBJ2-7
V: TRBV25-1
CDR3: CASSETGPYYEQYF
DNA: TGTGCCAGCAGTGAAACCGGACCTTACTACGAGCAGTACTTC

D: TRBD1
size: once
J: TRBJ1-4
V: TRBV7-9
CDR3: CASSFGGQGDEKLFF
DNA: TGTGCCAGCAGCTTTGGAGGACAGGGCGATGAAAAACTGTTTTTT

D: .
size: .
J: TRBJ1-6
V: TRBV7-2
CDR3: CASSSDGDWNSPLHF
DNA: TGTGCCAGCAGCTCCGACGGGGACTGGAATTCACCCCTCCACTTT

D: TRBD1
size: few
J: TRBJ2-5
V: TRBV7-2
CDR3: CASSITPGQRTQYF
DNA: TGTGCCAGCAGCATTACCCCGGGACAGAGGACCCAGTACTTC